The rows below give T cell receptor beta chains drawn from one sample of a study of shared clonotypes between healthy human individuals. The table came from immunoSEQ multiplex PCR; TCRdb's copy has only in-frame clones and leaves some out. The table lists some 2.4 million clones, 93% of them singletons. The sample was naive CD4+ T cells from PBMCs. These receptors were taken from a young man in good health. Some clones in this sample may be carry-over from other donors' samples. The CDR3 runs from the conserved cysteine through the conserved F or W. Each record gives: clone size, J gene, D gene, V gene, CDR3 DNA, CDR3 protein. A D gene is named only where the DNA matches it firmly. Only part of the rows carry a size: once, few, many, or a class if the clone is expanded.

clone_size: .
j_call: TRBJ2-2
d_call: TRBD2
v_call: TRBV6-9
cdr3_nt: TGTGCCAGCACACGGGAGGGCGACACCGGGGAGCTGTTTTTT
cdr3_aa: CASTREGDTGELFF

clone_size: .
j_call: TRBJ2-3
d_call: .
v_call: TRBV7-9
cdr3_nt: TGTGCCAGCAGCTTAAAGGGGTCGGCTAGCGCCTCCGGAAATACGCAGTATTTT
cdr3_aa: CASSLKGSASASGNTQYF

clone_size: .
j_call: TRBJ2-3
d_call: TRBD2
v_call: TRBV2
cdr3_nt: TGTGCCAGCAGTGAACTAGCGGGAGCTAGCACAGATACGCAGTATTTT
cdr3_aa: CASSELAGASTDTQYF

clone_size: .
j_call: TRBJ2-3
d_call: .
v_call: TRBV7-3
cdr3_nt: TGTGCCAGCAGCCACGGCCCCTCGGATACGCAGTATTTT
cdr3_aa: CASSHGPSDTQYF

clone_size: .
j_call: TRBJ1-1
d_call: .
v_call: TRBV29-1
cdr3_nt: TGCAGCGTTAGTCGGAACACTGAAGCTTTCTTT
cdr3_aa: CSVSRNTEAFF

clone_size: .
j_call: TRBJ2-4
d_call: .
v_call: TRBV2
cdr3_nt: TGTGCCAGCAGTGAACGGTGGCTGGCCAAAAACATTCAGTACTTC
cdr3_aa: CASSERWLAKNIQYF

clone_size: once
j_call: TRBJ2-7
d_call: .
v_call: TRBV25-1
cdr3_nt: TGTGCCAGCAGTAGGGCCTACGAGCAGTACTTC
cdr3_aa: CASSRAYEQYF

clone_size: .
j_call: TRBJ2-1
d_call: TRBD2
v_call: TRBV5-4
cdr3_nt: TGTGCCAGCAGCTTGGTGGGTTGGGAGCGGGAGCGGGATGAGCAGTTCTTC
cdr3_aa: CASSLVGWERERDEQFF

clone_size: .
j_call: TRBJ2-5
d_call: TRBD2
v_call: TRBV2
cdr3_nt: TGTGCCAGCAGCCAAATTACTAGCGGGAGGGCGGGGGAGACCCAGTACTTC
cdr3_aa: CASSQITSGRAGETQYF

clone_size: .
j_call: TRBJ2-7
d_call: .
v_call: TRBV28
cdr3_nt: TGTGCCAGCAGTTTATGGGACGGGAGACCCTACGAGCAGTACTTC
cdr3_aa: CASSLWDGRPYEQYF

clone_size: .
j_call: TRBJ1-3
d_call: .
v_call: TRBV28
cdr3_nt: TGTGCCAGCAGTTTAATGGGGGGAAACACCATATATTTT
cdr3_aa: CASSLMGGNTIYF

clone_size: .
j_call: TRBJ2-3
d_call: TRBD1
v_call: TRBV5-6
cdr3_nt: TGTGCCAGCAGCCCTCCCAGGGGGTGGGCGGACACAGATACGCAGTATTTT
cdr3_aa: CASSPPRGWADTDTQYF

clone_size: .
j_call: TRBJ2-7
d_call: TRBD2
v_call: TRBV27
cdr3_nt: TGTGCCAGCAGTTCCCCGCTAGCGGGAGTTTACGAGCAGTACTTC
cdr3_aa: CASSSPLAGVYEQYF

clone_size: .
j_call: TRBJ2-2
d_call: TRBD2
v_call: TRBV4-2
cdr3_nt: TGTGCCAGCAGCCAAGCCGCACCGGGAGGGCCGGGCGGGGAGCTGTTTTTT
cdr3_aa: CASSQAAPGGPGGELFF

clone_size: .
j_call: TRBJ2-5
d_call: .
v_call: TRBV7-2
cdr3_nt: TGTGCCAGCAGCTTAACAAGCGGGTCGGGGGAGACCCAGTACTTC
cdr3_aa: CASSLTSGSGETQYF

clone_size: .
j_call: TRBJ2-2
d_call: TRBD1
v_call: TRBV10-2
cdr3_nt: TGCGCCAGCAGTGAGTCGAACAGGGGTACCGGGGAGCTGTTTTTT
cdr3_aa: CASSESNRGTGELFF

clone_size: .
j_call: TRBJ1-5
d_call: .
v_call: TRBV30
cdr3_nt: TGTGCCTGGAGTTTGGGTGACAATCAGCCCCAGCATTTT
cdr3_aa: CAWSLGDNQPQHF

clone_size: .
j_call: TRBJ2-7
d_call: .
v_call: TRBV7-2
cdr3_nt: TGTGCCAGCAGCTTAGTTCCAGCGGCAATGGGGGAGCAGTACTTC
cdr3_aa: CASSLVPAAMGEQYF

clone_size: once
j_call: TRBJ1-3
d_call: .
v_call: TRBV28
cdr3_nt: TGTGCCAGCATTGGATCGGGAAACACCATATATTTT
cdr3_aa: CASIGSGNTIYF

clone_size: .
j_call: TRBJ2-5
d_call: TRBD2
v_call: TRBV4-1
cdr3_nt: TGCGCCAGCAGCCAAGACGGGGGGACCCAAGAGACCCAGTACTTC
cdr3_aa: CASSQDGGTQETQYF

clone_size: .
j_call: TRBJ2-7
d_call: .
v_call: TRBV5-4
cdr3_nt: TGTGCCAGCAGGCGTCCCGGGACACTAACGGGAGAGCAGTACTTC
cdr3_aa: CASRRPGTLTGEQYF

clone_size: .
j_call: TRBJ1-1
d_call: TRBD1
v_call: TRBV18
cdr3_nt: TGTGCCAGCTCACCCCGGACAGGGTTGATGAATACTGAAGCTTTCTTT
cdr3_aa: CASSPRTGLMNTEAFF

clone_size: .
j_call: TRBJ2-3
d_call: .
v_call: TRBV28
cdr3_nt: TGTGCCAGCAGTTTGAGGCTCGCAGATACGCAGTATTTT
cdr3_aa: CASSLRLADTQYF

clone_size: .
j_call: TRBJ2-1
d_call: .
v_call: TRBV29-1
cdr3_nt: TGCAGCGTTGGGGCTATTGGGGGGACTGAGCAGTTCTTC
cdr3_aa: CSVGAIGGTEQFF

clone_size: .
j_call: TRBJ1-5
d_call: .
v_call: TRBV25-1
cdr3_nt: TGTGCCAGCAGTCGCAGGGATAGCAATCAGCCCCAGCATTTT
cdr3_aa: CASSRRDSNQPQHF

clone_size: .
j_call: TRBJ2-2
d_call: .
v_call: TRBV30
cdr3_nt: TGTGCCTGCGGACCTAAAAACACCGGGGAGCTGTTTTTT
cdr3_aa: CACGPKNTGELFF

clone_size: .
j_call: TRBJ1-1
d_call: .
v_call: TRBV19
cdr3_nt: TGTGCCAGTAGCCCCCCCGAGGGACGAAGGGAAGCTTTCTTT
cdr3_aa: CASSPPEGRREAFF

clone_size: once
j_call: TRBJ1-5
d_call: .
v_call: TRBV6-5
cdr3_nt: TGTGCCAGCAGTTACTACCGGGAGAATCAGCCCCAGCATTTT
cdr3_aa: CASSYYRENQPQHF